This paragraph covers one T cell receptor beta chain sequence. Its antigen is not identified. The data originate from a study of T cells after posttransplantation cyclophosphamide. CDR1 MGHRA and CDR2 YSYEKL come from the germline V gene. The J segment lost 1 base and the V segment lost 1 base, leaving 8 bases of the junction unmatched. The length of the CDR3 is 18 residues. Using immunoSEQ multiplex PCR, the repertoire was profiled, and TCRdb retains in-frame clones only, with some absent. Of 66,000 or so clones listed, around 93% are singletons. On the day of bone marrow donation, the related graft donor provided peripheral blood. Whole-study results and caveats: Donor-recipient repertoire similarity was low at 1-2 months, rising over year one. Recipient CMV seropositivity and CMV reactivation strongly tracked TRB clonality.

The source material was PBMCs. The chain links TRBV4-1 to TRBJ1-4; 8 nucleotides line up with TRBD1. This sequence originates from a woman in her thirties in good health and a related stem cell transplant donor. CDR3 amino acids: CASSQGGRGRVTNEKLFF. The CDR3 DNA reads as TGCGCCAGCAGCCAAGGGGGCAGGGGGCGGGTAACTAATGAAAAACTGTTTTTT.